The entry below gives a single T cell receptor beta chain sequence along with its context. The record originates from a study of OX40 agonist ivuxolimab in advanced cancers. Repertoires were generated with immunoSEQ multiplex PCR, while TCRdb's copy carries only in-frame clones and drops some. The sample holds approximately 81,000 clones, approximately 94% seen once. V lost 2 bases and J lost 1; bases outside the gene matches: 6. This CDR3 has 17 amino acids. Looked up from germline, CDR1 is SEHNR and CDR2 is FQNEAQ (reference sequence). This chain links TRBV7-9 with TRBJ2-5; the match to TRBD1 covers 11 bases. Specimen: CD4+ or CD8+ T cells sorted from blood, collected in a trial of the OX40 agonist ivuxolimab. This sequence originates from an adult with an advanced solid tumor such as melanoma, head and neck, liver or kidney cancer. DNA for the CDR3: TGTGCCAGCAGCTTATCTGGACAGGGGGCATTCCAAGAGACCCAGTACTTC. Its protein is CASSLSGQGAFQETQYF.